This TCR beta chain stems from a study of neurological immune-mediated disorders. Findings and limits, study-wide: Because no CDR3 amino acid sequences were shared across subjects by expanded clones, private repertoires were suggested in all groups.

Each CDR3 protein is one row after TCRdb ran MiXCR on the 5' RACE reads. The table includes 87,000 or so distinct CDR3 sequences, roughly 3.5% detected once. This clonotype was counted many times. Its antigen is as yet unknown. The CDR3 is made up of 15 amino acids. CDR1 DFQATT and CDR2 SNEGSKA come from the germline V gene (reference sequence). The V and J ends lost 4 bases and 6 bases respectively, with 20 bases between them. The specimen was PBMCs. The sequence was obtained from a young woman with multiple sclerosis. This sequence joins TRBV20-1 and TRBJ2-3, with D perhaps being TRBD1 or TRBD2 (5 bases each). The CDR3 bases are TGCAGTGCTATCCTCCCCACGGCAGGGACGGATACGCAGTATTTT. Translation: CSAILPTAGTDTQYF.